The 14 T cell receptor beta chains given below trace back to one sample, sequenced in a study of human T cells and chemical hapten exposure. TCRdb fed the RACE reads into MiXCR, producing one record per CDR3 protein. The table has about 80,000 distinct CDR3 sequences, roughly 15% seen once; the top ten hold 3.5% to 6%. Indicated time point: pre-sensitization, week 0. Noted treatment: therapeutic diphenylcyclopropenone sensitization with weekly scalp DPC. The material sequenced was whole blood, taken in connection with sensitization to the hapten diphenylcyclopropenone (DPC). Every receptor here comes from a woman between 50 and 59 years old with alopecia areata. Some clones in this sample may be carry-over from other donors' samples.

This clonotype has more than one count but fewer than ten. The chain has TRBV20-1 and TRBJ1-5; tentatively, D is TRBD1 (5 bases). Between the trimmed V and J ends, which lost 3 bases and 6 bases, there was a span of 24 bases. Per the germline V gene, CDR1 is DFQATT and CDR2 is SNEGSKA (reference sequence). The CDR3 runs 17 residues. CDR3: CSASTMVGQGWSQPQHF. The CDR3 DNA sequence: TGCAGTGCTAGTACTATGGTGGGGCAGGGCTGGAGTCAGCCCCAGCATTTT.

In its sample, this clonotype was seen many times. V and J are TRBV11-2 and TRBJ2-4, with a weak D call TRBD1 (5 bases). The CDR3 loop spans 15 amino acids. Trimming left V 1 base short and J 3 bases short, with 10 bases between. CDR1 and CDR2 (germline): SGHAT, FQNNGV. This chain's CDR3 is CASSLGGFGKNIQYF. The CDR3 DNA is TGTGCCAGCAGCTTAGGGGGCTTTGGCAAAAACATTCAGTACTTC.

Only a few counts were recorded for this clonotype. J is TRBJ2-3 and V is TRBV20-1, with 15 positions matching TRBD2. The CDR3 contains 19 residues. After removal of 2 bases from V and 5 bases from J, the junction contained 14 bases not matched to a gene. Germline V lookup: CDR1 DFQATT, CDR2 SNEGSKA (reference sequence). The CDR3 DNA sequence: TGCAGTGCTAGACGATTAGGACTAGCGGGAGGGCGAAGTATAGATACGCAGTATTTT. Protein sequence: CSARRLGLAGGRSIDTQYF.

This clonotype was counted a few times. This sequence joins TRBV10-1 and TRBJ2-1; D assignment may be TRBD1 or TRBD2 (6 bases each). CDR3 length: 14 residues. CDR1 is WNHNN, CDR2 SYGVQD, per germline (reference sequence). Trimming cost V 3 bases and J 6 bases, with 12 bases left between them. CDR3 residues: CASSDGGSGNEQFF. CDR3 in DNA: TGCGCCAGCAGTGACGGGGGCTCCGGCAATGAGCAGTTCTTC.

This clonotype appeared a few times. CDR3 region: CSARLGNRAEEAFF. The CDR3 DNA is TGCAGTGCTCGACTGGGCAACAGGGCTGAGGAAGCTTTCTTT. J is TRBJ1-1 and V is TRBV20-1; perhaps TRBD1 as D (6 bases). This CDR3 region has 14 residues. CDR1 and CDR2 from the germline V gene are DFQATT and SNEGSKA (reference sequence). Between the trimmed V and J ends, which lost 5 bases and 8 bases, there was a span of 21 bases.

The chain is built from TRBV6-6 and TRBJ1-6; 7 positions agree with TRBD1. J gave up 6 bases and V 5 bases, and 7 bases lay outside the gene matches. CDR1 is MNHNY and CDR2 is SVGAGI in the germline V gene (reference sequence). The CDR3 sequence is 15 residues long. CDR3 residues: CASSPPGQSNSPLHF. In nucleotides, the CDR3 is TGTGCCAGCAGTCCTCCGGGACAGAGTAATTCACCCCTCCACTTT.

The genes are TRBV2 and TRBJ1-5, with TRBD1 matching 8 bases. The V gene's germline CDR1 is SNHLY and CDR2 FYNNEI. The CDR3 length is 13 residues. Trimming at V came to 6 bases and at J to 7 bases, leaving 5 bases not matched to a gene. This CDR3 reads CASRGRGQQPQHF. The CDR3 nucleotides read TGTGCCAGCAGGGGCAGGGGGCAACAGCCCCAGCATTTT.

This clonotype has just one count. The genes are TRBV20-1 and TRBJ2-1; a possible D gene is TRBD2 (6 bases). In germline, CDR1 is DFQATT, CDR2 SNEGSKA (reference sequence). The CDR3 is 16 amino acids. Between the trimmed V and J ends, which lost 5 bases and 11 bases, there was a span of 28 bases. CDR3 in amino acids: CSASFSGTGTTMKQFF. The DNA of the CDR3 is TGCAGTGCTTCCTTTTCCGGGACTGGCACTACAATGAAGCAGTTCTTC.

This clonotype was recorded many times. The V call is TRBV7-6, the J call TRBJ1-1; D gene unclear. Germline V lookup: CDR1 SGHVS, CDR2 FNYEAQ. The CDR3 sequence is 13 residues long. The V gene lost 0 bases and the J gene lost 4 bases, with 6 bases spanning the gap. Written as DNA, the CDR3 is TGTGCCAGCAGCTTAGCGGGCGTCACTGAAGCTTTCTTT. It translates to CASSLAGVTEAFF.

This clonotype was seen a handful of times. The chain carries TRBV4-3 and TRBJ2-3, with D tentatively TRBD2 (5 bases). This CDR3 comprises 14 residues. V was pared by 5 bases and J by 6 bases, with 15 bases between. Germline V gene data show CDR1 as LGHNA and CDR2 as YSLEER. The CDR3 region is CASSSLARRDTQYF. Here the CDR3 DNA reads TGCGCCAGCAGCTCCCTGGCTCGGAGGGATACGCAGTATTTT.

The chain combines TRBV4-3 with TRBJ1-1; D is ambiguous. Trimming removed 0 bases at V and 1 base at J, with 6 bases between. The germline gives CDR1 LGHNA, CDR2 YSLEER. The CDR3 extends over 14 amino acids. The CDR3 nucleotides are TGCGCCAGCAGCCAAGATTTGTGGAACACTGAAGCTTTCTTT. It is translated as CASSQDLWNTEAFF.

CDR3 sequence: CASSSQQGRGYEQYF. In DNA form, the CDR3 reads TGTGCCAGCAGCTCACAACAGGGGAGAGGCTACGAGCAGTACTTC. The chain joins TRBV11-2 to TRBJ2-7; the match to TRBD1 covers 7 bases. The CDR3 totals 15 residues. Looked up from germline, CDR1 is SGHAT and CDR2 is FQNNGV. J was trimmed by 3 bases and V by 4 bases; bases with no gene match: 9.

The rearrangement links TRBV3-1 to TRBJ1-1; D call uncertain. The CDR3 runs to 12 residues. V lost 4 bases and J lost 5, with 8 bases in between. The germline V gene encodes CDR1 LGHDT and CDR2 YNNKEL (reference sequence). DNA for the CDR3: TGTGCCAGCAGCCCAGCTGGTACTGAAGCTTTCTTT. Residues: CASSPAGTEAFF. Full variable domain (rest looked up from reference TRBV3-1 and TRBJ1-1): DTAVSQTPKYLVTQMGNDKSIKCEQNLGHDTMYWYKQDSKKFLKIMFSYNNKELIINETVPNRFSPKSPDKAHLNLHINSLELGDSAVYFCASSPAGTEAFFGQGTRLTVV.

The table lists this clonotype with a few counts. The J gene is TRBJ2-7, the V gene TRBV28; D is uncertain. CDR3 size: 11 residues. CDR1 and CDR2 from the germline V gene are MDHEN and SYDVKM. Trimming shortened V by 8 bases and J by 6 bases, and 11 bases separated the two germline ends. In DNA, the CDR3 is TGTGCCAGCCGGACCTGGGGCGAGCAGTACTTC. Its translation is CASRTWGEQYF.